The entry below describes one TCR beta chain. CDR1 and CDR2 from the germline V gene are SGHVS and FNYEAQ. V dropped 5 bases and J dropped 3; count of bases not matched to a gene: 9. There are 15 residues in the CDR3. Using immunoSEQ multiplex PCR, the repertoire was profiled, and TCRdb retains in-frame clones only, with some absent. The table records 8,500 to 9,500 clones, less than 80% of them present only once. The source of the sample is a study of brain T cells in children with intractable seizures. The sequenced cases were selected for having the highest brain T cell transcript signatures. Before surgery, patients took at least one anti-epileptic drug.

This specimen was resected brain tissue, taken at surgery. The source of this sequence is a girl aged 2 to 10 with tuberous sclerosis and intractable seizures. This chain connects TRBV7-6 to TRBJ2-7; 8 nucleotides line up with TRBD1. Here the CDR3 DNA reads TGTGCCAGCAGCCCCGAGGACAGGGTATACTACGAGCAGTACTTC. This gives the protein CASSPEDRVYYEQYF. Full variable domain (rest looked up from reference TRBV7-6 and TRBJ2-7): GAGVSQSPRYKVTKRGQDVALRCDPISGHVSLYWYRQALGQGPEFLTYFNYEAQQDKSGLPNDRFSAERPEGSISTLTIQRTEQRDSAMYRCASSPEDRVYYEQYFGPGTRLTVT.